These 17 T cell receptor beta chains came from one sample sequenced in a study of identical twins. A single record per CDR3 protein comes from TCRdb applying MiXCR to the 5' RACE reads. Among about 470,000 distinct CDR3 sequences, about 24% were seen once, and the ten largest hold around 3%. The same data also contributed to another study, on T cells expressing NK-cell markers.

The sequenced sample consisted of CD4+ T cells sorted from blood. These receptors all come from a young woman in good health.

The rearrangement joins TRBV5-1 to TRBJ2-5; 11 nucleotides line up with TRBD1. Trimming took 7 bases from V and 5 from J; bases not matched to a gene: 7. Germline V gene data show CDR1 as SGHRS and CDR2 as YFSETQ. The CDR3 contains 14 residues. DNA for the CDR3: TGCGCCAGCCGAGGGACAGGGGGTCCGGAGACCCAGTACTTC. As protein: CASRGTGGPETQYF.

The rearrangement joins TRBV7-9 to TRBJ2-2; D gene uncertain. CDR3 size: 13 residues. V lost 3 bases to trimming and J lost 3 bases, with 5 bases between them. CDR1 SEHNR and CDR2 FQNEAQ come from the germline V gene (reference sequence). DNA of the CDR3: TGTGCCAGCAGCTTCCAATACACCGGGGAGCTGTTTTTT. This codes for CASSFQYTGELFF.

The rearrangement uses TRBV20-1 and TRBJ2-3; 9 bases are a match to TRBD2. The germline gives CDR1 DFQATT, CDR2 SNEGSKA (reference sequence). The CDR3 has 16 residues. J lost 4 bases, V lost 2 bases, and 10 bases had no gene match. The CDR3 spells CSARLAGRSRSDTQYF. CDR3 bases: TGCAGTGCTAGACTAGCGGGAAGGTCTCGGTCAGATACGCAGTATTTT.

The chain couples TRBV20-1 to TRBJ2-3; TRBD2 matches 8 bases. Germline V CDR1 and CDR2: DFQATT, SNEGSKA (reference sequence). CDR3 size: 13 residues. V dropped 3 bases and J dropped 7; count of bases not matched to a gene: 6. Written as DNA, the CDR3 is TGCAGTGCTAGTTCCGGGGGGGTGAATACGCAGTATTTT. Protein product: CSASSGGVNTQYF.

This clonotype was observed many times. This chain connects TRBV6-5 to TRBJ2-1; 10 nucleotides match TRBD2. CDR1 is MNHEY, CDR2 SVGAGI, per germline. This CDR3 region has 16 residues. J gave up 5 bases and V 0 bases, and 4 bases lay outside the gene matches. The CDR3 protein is CASSYSPSGGNNEQFF. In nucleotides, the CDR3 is TGTGCCAGCAGTTACTCCCCTAGCGGGGGAAACAATGAGCAGTTCTTC.

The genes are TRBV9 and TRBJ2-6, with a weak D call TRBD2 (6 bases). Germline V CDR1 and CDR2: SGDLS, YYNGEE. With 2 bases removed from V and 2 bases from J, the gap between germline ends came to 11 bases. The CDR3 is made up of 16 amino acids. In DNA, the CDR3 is TGTGCCAGCAGCGTCGGGACTCCAGCTGGGGCCAACGTCCTGACTTTC. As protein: CASSVGTPAGANVLTF.

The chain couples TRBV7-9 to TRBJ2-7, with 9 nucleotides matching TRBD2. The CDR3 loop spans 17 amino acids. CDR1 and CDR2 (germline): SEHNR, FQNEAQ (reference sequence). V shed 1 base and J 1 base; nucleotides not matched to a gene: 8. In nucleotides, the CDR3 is TGTGCCAGCAGCTTAGGAGTAGCGGGAGTTAGGTCCTACGAGCAGTACTTC. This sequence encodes CASSLGVAGVRSYEQYF.

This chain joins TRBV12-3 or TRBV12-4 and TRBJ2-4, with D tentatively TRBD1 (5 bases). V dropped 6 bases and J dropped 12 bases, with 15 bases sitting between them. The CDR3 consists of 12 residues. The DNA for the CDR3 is TGTGCCAGCAGAAGACAGCTACTGGCTCAGTACTTC. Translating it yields CASRRQLLAQYF.

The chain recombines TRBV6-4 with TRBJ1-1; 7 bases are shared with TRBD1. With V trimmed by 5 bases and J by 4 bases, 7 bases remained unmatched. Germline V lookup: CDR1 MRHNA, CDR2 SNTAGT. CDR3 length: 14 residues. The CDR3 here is CASSLLNRGTEAFF. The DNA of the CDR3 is TGTGCCAGCAGTCTCCTAAACAGGGGCACTGAAGCTTTCTTT.

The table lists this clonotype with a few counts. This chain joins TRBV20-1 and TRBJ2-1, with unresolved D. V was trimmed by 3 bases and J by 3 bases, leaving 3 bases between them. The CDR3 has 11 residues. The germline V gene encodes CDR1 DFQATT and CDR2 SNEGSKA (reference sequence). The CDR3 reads CSASYYNEQFF. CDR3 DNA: TGCAGTGCTAGTTACTACAATGAGCAGTTCTTC.

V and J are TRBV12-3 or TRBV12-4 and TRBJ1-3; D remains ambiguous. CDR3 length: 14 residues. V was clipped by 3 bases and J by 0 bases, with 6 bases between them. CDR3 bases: TGTGCCAGCAGTTTTGGGGACTCTGGAAACACCATATATTTT. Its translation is CASSFGDSGNTIYF.

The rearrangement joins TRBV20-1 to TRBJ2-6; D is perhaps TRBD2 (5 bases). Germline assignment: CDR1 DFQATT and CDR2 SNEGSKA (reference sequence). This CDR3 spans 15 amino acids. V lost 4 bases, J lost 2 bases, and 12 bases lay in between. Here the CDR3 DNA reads TGCAGTGCTACTCGGGGTTTACCTGGGGCCAACGTCCTGACTTTC. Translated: CSATRGLPGANVLTF.

The CDR3 loop reads CAWNAGGSNTEAFF. For the CDR3, the DNA is TGTGCCTGGAATGCCGGGGGTTCGAACACTGAAGCTTTCTTT. The chain uses TRBV30 and TRBJ1-1; D might be TRBD1 (5 bases). In germline, CDR1 is GTSNPN, CDR2 SVGIG (reference sequence). The CDR3 extends over 14 amino acids. Trimming shortened V by 4 bases and J by 1 base, and 13 bases separated the two germline ends.

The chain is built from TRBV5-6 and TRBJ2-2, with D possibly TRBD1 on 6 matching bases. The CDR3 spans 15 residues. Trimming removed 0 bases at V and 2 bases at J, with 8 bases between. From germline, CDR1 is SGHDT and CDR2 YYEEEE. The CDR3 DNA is TGTGCCAGCAGCTTGGACAGGGTAAACACCGGGGAGCTGTTTTTT. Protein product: CASSLDRVNTGELFF.

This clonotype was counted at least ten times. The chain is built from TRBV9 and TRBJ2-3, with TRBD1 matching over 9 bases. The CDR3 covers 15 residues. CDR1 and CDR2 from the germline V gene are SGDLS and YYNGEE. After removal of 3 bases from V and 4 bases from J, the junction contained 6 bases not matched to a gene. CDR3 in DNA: TGTGCCAGCAGCGCGACAGGGGGTCGGGCAGATACGCAGTATTTT. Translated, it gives CASSATGGRADTQYF.

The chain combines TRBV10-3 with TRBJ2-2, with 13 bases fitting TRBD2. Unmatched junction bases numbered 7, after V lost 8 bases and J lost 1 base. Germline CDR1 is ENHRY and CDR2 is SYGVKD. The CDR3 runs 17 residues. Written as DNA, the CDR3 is TGTGCCATCGGTGGACTAGCGGGGGCCCAGAACACCGGGGAGCTGTTTTTT. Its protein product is CAIGGLAGAQNTGELFF.

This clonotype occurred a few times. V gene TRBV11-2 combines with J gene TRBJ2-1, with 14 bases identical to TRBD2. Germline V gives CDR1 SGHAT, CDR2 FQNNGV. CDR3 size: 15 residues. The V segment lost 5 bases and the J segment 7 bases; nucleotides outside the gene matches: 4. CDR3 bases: TGTGCCAGCAGCCCGACTAGCGGGAGGGAGAATGAGCAGTTCTTC. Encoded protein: CASSPTSGRENEQFF.